This T cell receptor (beta chain) was recorded in a study of blood T cell dynamics during melanoma immunotherapy. As for the study in general: Patients with metastatic melanoma got pembrolizumab or nivolumab-ipilimumab as first-line care. General study results and limits: It remained unknown if the driving T cell clones were melanoma-specific.

With regard to this clone: Its antigen is undetermined.

The CDR3 consists of 15 residues. Trimming shortened V by 2 bases and J by 2 bases, and 7 bases separated the two germline ends. The germline gives CDR1 SNHLY, CDR2 FYNNEI. Some clones are missing from TCRdb's copy, which holds only in-frame ones; the method was immunoSEQ multiplex PCR. The sample contains fewer than 30,000 clones, roughly 83% of which appear only once. The time point was: week 3, after first cycle of checkpoint inhibitor. Sampling occurred pretreatment (T0) and at week 3 (W3), after cycle one of checkpoint blockade. Patients with prior systemic cancer treatment, concomitant immunosuppressants, or other active malignancies were excluded.

The origin of this receptor is a human donor with melanoma. The gene calls are TRBV2 and TRBJ2-6, with D possibly matching TRBD2 (6 bases). This specimen was blood, taken from a patient treated with checkpoint blockade. CDR3 nucleotide sequence: TGTGCCAGCAGTGAAACGGGGGCTGGGGCCAACGTCCTGACTTTC. Its protein is CASSETGAGANVLTF.